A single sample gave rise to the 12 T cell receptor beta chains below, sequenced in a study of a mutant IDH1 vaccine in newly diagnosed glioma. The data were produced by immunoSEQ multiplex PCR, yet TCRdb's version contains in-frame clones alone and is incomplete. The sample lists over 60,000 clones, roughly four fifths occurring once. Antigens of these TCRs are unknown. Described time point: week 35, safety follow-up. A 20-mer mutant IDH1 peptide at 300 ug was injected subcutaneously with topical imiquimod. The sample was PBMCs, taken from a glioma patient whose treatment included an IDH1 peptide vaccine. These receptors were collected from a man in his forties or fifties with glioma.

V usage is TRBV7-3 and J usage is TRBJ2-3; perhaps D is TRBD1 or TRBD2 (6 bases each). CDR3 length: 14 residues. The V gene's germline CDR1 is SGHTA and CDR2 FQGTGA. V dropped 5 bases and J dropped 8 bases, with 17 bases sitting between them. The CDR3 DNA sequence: TGTGCCAGCAGCCCCGGGGGCGACGTTATTACGCAGTATTTT. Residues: CASSPGGDVITQYF.

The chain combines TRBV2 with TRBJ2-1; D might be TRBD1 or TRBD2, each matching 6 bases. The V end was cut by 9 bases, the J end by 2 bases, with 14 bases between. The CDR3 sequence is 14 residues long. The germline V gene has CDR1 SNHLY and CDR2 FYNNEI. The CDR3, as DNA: TGTGCCAGTAAAGGGGGGAGCGCCTACAATGAGCAGTTCTTC. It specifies CASKGGSAYNEQFF.

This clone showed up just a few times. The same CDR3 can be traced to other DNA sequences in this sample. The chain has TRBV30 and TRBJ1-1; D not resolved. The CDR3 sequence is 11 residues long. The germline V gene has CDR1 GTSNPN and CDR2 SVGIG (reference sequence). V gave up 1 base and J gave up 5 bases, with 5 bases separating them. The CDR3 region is CAWSGRTEAFF. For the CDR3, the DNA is TGTGCCTGGAGTGGGCGGACTGAAGCTTTCTTT.

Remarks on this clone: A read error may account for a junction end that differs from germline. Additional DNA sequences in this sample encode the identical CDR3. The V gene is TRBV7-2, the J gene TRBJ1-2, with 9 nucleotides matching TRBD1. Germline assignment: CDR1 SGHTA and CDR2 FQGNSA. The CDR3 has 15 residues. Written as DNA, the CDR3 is TGCGCCAGCAGCTTAGACACGGGACAGGGCTATGGCTACACCTTC. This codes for CASSLDTGQGYGYTF.

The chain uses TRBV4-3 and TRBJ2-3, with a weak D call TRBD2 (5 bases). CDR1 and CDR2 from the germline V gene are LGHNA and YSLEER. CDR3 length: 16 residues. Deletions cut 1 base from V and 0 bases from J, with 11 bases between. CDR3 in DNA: TGCGCCAGCAGCCAAGGGGAGAGGGTGAGCACAGATACGCAGTATTTT. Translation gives CASSQGERVSTDTQYF.

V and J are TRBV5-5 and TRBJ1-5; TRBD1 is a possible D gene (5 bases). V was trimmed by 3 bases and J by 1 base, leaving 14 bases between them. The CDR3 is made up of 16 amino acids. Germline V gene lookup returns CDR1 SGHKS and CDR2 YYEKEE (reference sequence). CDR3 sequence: CASSSLQGYSNQPQHF. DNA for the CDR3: TGTGCCAGCAGCTCCCTCCAGGGATACAGCAATCAGCCCCAGCATTTT.

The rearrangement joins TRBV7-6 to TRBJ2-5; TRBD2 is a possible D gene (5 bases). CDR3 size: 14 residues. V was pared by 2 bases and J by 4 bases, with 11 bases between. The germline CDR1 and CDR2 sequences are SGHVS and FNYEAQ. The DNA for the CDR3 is TGTGCCAGCAGCTTAAGTCGTGGAGGAGAGACCCAGTACTTC. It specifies CASSLSRGGETQYF.

CDR3 sequence reads: CASTERGVSSYEQYF. The CDR3 DNA reads as TGTGCCAGCACCGAAAGAGGGGTTAGCTCCTACGAGCAGTACTTC. This chain joins TRBV2 and TRBJ2-7, with D perhaps given as TRBD1 or TRBD2 (5 bases each). The CDR3 covers 15 residues. CDR1 and CDR2 (germline): SNHLY, FYNNEI. V lost 7 bases to trimming and J lost 0 bases, with 16 bases between them.

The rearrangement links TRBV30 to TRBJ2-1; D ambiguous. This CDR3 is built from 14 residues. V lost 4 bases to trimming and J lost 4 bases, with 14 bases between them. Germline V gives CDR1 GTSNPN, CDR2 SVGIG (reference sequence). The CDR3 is CAWTLGREYNEQFF. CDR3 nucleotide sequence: TGTGCCTGGACCCTGGGTAGGGAATACAATGAGCAGTTCTTC.

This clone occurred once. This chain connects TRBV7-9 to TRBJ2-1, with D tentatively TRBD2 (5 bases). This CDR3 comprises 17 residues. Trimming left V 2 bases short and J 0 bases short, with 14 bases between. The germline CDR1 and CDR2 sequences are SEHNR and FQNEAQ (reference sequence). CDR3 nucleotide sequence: TGTGCCAGCAGCTTAAGTCGGCGGGTTAGCTCCTACAATGAGCAGTTCTTC. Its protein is CASSLSRRVSSYNEQFF.

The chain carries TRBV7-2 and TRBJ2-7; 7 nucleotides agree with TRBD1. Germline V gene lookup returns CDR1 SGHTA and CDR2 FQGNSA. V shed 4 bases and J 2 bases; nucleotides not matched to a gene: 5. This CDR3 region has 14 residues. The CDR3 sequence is CASSSQGSAYEQYF. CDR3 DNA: TGTGCCAGCAGCTCACAGGGGTCCGCCTACGAGCAGTACTTC.

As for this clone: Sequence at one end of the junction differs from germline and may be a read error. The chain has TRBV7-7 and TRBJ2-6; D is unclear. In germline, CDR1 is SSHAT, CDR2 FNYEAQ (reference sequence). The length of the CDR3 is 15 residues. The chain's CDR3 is CASSPTASGANVLTF. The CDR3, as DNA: TGTGCTAGCAGCCCAACAGCCTCTGGGGCCAACGTCCTGACTTTC. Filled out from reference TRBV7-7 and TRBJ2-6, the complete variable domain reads GAGVSQSPRYKVTKRGQDVTLRCDPISSHATLYWYQQALGQGPEFLTYFNYEAQPDKSGLPSDRFSAERPEGSISTLTIQRTEQRDSAMYRCASSPTASGANVLTFGAGSRLTVL.